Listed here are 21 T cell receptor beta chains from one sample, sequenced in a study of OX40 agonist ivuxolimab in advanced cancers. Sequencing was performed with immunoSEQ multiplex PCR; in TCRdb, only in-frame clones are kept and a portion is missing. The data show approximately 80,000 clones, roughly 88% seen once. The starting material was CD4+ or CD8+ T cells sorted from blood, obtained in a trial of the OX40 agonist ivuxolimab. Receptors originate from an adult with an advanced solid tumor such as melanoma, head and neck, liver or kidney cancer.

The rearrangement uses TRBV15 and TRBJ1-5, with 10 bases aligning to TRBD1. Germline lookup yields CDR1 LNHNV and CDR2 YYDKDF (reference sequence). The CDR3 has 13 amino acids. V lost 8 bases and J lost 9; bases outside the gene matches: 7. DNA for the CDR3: TGTGCCACCGCCCGGGGACAGGGGTGGCCCCAGCATTTT. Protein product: CATARGQGWPQHF.

The CDR3 region is CATRSQVGVAYGYTF. The CDR3 region has the DNA TGTGCCACCCGGTCCCAGGTCGGGGTCGCCTATGGCTACACCTTC. The genes are TRBV10-3 and TRBJ1-2; D remains unclear. Trimming removed 10 bases at V and 4 bases at J, with 22 bases between. Germline CDR1 reads ENHRY; CDR2 reads SYGVKD. CDR3 length: 15 amino acids.

For the CDR3, the DNA is TGTGCCACCAGCAGAGTCGAGGGGTTTTCCTACAATGAGCAGTTCTTC. Its translation: CATSRVEGFSYNEQFF. V usage is TRBV15 and J usage is TRBJ2-1; perhaps D is TRBD1 or TRBD2 (5 bases each). Trimming removed 1 base at V and 1 base at J, with 11 bases between. Germline V gives CDR1 LNHNV, CDR2 YYDKDF (reference sequence). CDR3 size: 16 residues.

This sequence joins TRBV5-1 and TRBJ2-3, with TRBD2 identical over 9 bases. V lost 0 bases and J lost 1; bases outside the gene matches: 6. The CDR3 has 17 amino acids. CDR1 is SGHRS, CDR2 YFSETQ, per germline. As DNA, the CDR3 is TGCGCCAGCAGCTTGGTTTCTAGCGGGGCGGGCACAGATACGCAGTATTTT. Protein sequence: CASSLVSSGAGTDTQYF.

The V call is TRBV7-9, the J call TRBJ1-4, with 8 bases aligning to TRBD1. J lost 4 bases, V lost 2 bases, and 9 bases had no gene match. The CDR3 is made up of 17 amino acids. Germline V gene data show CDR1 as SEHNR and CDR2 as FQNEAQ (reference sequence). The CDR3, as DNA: TGTGCCAGCAGCTTAAGACAGGGGCGAAGCAATAATGAAAAACTGTTTTTT. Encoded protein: CASSLRQGRSNNEKLFF.

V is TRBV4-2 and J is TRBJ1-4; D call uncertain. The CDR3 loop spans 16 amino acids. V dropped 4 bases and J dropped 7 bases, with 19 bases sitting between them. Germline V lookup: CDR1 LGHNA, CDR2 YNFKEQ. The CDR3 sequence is CASSLDADRTGEKLFF. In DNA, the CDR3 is TGTGCCAGCAGCCTAGATGCGGACCGAACGGGTGAAAAACTGTTTTTT.

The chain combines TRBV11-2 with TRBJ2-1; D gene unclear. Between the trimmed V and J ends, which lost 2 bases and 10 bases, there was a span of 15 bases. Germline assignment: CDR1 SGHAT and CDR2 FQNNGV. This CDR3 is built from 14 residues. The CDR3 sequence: CASSLNPVGIEQFF. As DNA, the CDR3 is TGTGCCAGCAGCTTAAATCCAGTGGGTATCGAGCAGTTCTTC.

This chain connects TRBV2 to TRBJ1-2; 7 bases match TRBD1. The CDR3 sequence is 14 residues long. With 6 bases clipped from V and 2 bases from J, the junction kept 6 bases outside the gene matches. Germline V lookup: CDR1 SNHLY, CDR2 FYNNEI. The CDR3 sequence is CASRGGTENYGYTF. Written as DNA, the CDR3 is TGTGCCAGCAGGGGCGGGACAGAAAACTATGGCTACACCTTC.

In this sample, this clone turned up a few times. DNA of the CDR3: TGTGCCATCAGTGCGGCGGGGCCGTTAGAGACCCAGTACTTC. This sequence encodes CAISAAGPLETQYF. This sequence joins TRBV10-3 and TRBJ2-5; tentative D call: TRBD2 (6 bases). CDR3 size: 14 residues. Germline assignment: CDR1 ENHRY and CDR2 SYGVKD. V was trimmed by 4 bases and J by 4 bases, leaving 13 bases between them.

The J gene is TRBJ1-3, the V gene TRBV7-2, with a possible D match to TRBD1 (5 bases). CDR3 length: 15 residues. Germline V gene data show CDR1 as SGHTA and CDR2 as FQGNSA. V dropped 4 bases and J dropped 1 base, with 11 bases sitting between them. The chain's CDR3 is CASSWGDVSGNTIYF. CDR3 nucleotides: TGTGCCAGCAGCTGGGGGGACGTTTCTGGAAACACCATATATTTT. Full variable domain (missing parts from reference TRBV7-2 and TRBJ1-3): GAGVSQSPSNKVTEKGKDVELRCDPISGHTALYWYRQSLGQGLEFLIYFQGNSAPDKSGLPSDRFSAERTGGSVSTLTIQRTQQEDSAVYLCASSWGDVSGNTIYFGEGSWLTVV.

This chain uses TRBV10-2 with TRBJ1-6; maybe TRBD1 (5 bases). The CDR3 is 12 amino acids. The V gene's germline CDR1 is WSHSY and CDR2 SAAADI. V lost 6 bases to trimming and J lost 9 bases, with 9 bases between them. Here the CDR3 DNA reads TGCGCCAGCAGCAGGGAAGGTTCACCCCTCCACTTT. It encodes CASSREGSPLHF.

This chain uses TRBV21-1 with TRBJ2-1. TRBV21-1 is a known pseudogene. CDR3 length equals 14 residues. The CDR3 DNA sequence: TGTGCCAGCAGCGTCCGGGACGAGGGAAATGAGCAGTTCTTC. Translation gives CASSVRDEGNEQFF.

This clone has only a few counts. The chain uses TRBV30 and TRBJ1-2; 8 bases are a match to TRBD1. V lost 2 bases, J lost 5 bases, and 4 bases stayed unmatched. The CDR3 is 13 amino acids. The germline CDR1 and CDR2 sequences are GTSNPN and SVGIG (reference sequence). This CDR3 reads CAWSRQGAYGYTF. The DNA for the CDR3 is TGTGCCTGGAGTCGTCAGGGGGCTTATGGCTACACCTTC.

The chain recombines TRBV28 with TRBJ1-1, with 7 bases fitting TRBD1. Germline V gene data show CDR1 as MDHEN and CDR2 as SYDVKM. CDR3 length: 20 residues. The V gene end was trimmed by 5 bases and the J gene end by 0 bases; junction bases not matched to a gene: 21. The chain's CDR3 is CASSPYPLRQGGEVNTEAFF. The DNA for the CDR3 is TGTGCCAGCAGTCCCTACCCCCTTAGACAGGGCGGGGAAGTGAACACTGAAGCTTTCTTT.

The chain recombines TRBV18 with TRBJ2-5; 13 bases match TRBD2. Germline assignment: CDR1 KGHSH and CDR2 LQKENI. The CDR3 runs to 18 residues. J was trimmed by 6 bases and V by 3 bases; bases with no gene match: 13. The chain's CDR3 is CASSPEGLAGPGKQTQYF. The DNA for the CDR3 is TGTGCCAGCTCACCGGAGGGACTAGCGGGGCCAGGCAAACAGACCCAGTACTTC.

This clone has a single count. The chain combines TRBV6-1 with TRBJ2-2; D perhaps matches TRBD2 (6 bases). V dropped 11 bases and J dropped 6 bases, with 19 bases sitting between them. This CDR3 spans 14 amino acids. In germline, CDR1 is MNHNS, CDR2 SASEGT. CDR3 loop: CAGRLVAGPGELFF. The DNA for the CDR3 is TGTGCCGGGAGACTAGTCGCAGGTCCCGGGGAGCTGTTTTTT.

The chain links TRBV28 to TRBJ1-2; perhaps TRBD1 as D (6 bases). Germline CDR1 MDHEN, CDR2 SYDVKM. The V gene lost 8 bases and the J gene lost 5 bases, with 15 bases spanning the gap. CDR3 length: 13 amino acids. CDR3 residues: CASRQDLLYGYTF. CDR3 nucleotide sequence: TGTGCCAGCCGACAGGACCTCCTATATGGCTACACCTTC.

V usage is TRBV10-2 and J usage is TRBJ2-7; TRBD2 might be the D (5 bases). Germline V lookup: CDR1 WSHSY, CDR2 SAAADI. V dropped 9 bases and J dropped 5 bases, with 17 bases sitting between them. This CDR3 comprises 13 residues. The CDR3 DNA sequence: TGCGCCAGGGAGTACTCGCTCGGGGACGAGCAGTACGTC. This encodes CAREYSLGDEQYV.

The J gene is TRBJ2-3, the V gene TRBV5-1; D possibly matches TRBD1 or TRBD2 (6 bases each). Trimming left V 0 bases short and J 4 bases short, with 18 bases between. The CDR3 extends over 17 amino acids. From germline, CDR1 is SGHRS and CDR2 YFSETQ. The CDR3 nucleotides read TGCGCCAGCAGCTTGGGGAGGGTCAGGGGTCCTGCAGATACGCAGTATTTT. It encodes CASSLGRVRGPADTQYF.

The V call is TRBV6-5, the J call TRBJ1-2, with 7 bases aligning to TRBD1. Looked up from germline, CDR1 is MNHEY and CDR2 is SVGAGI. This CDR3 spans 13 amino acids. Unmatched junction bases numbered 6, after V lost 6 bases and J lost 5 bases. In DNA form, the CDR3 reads TGTGCCAGCAGCATTGGGACAGATTATGGCTACACCTTC. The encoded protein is CASSIGTDYGYTF.

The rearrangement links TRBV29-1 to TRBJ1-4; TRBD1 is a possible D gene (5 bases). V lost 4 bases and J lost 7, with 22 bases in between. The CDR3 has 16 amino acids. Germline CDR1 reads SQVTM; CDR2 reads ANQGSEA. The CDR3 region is CSVASGQGFRSEKLFF. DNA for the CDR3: TGCAGCGTTGCGTCCGGACAAGGGTTCCGAAGTGAAAAACTGTTTTTT.